The clone carrying this T cell receptor (beta chain) appeared many times. Its antigen is not known. The data derive from a study of regulatory T cells in long-lasting Graves disease. Study-level background: The antithyroid drugs taken by newly diagnosed Graves' patients had been used for under 3 months. The study's findings and limits: Patients whose Graves' disease persisted exhibited lower TCR diversity than those newly diagnosed.

Time point described: newly diagnosed GD, antithyroid drugs for less than 3 months. Following extraction of RNA from PBMCs, that RNA was used to make the TCR library. CDR3 size: 13 residues. Germline assignment: CDR1 SGHTA and CDR2 FQGNSA. Trimming pared 5 bases from V and 3 bases from J, leaving 11 bases between. CDR3 regions were amplified by Arm-PCR using iRepertoire HTBI primers to build TCR beta libraries. In the authors' workflow: Sample data revealed 60 to 80 TRBV and 14 TRBJ segments. Using its own MiXCR run on the multiplex PCR reads, TCRdb lists one record per CDR3 protein. These V and J calls rely on TCRdb rather than the paper's analysis. The repertoire consists of 400,000 to 500,000 distinct CDR3 sequences, with 13% to 15% occurring once and the leading ten covering 17%. These data were likewise used in another study, on T cells in Graves' hyperthyroidism and ophthalmopathy. From that second work: Using the HTBI primer set, a first-round RT-PCR was run on the TCR CDR3.

The rearrangement links TRBV7-2 to TRBJ2-7; D remains unclear. This sequence was found in a woman aged 45 to 65 with Graves disease. This specimen was peripheral blood mononuclear cells (PBMCs), taken at new diagnosis, from a patient treated with antithyroid drugs. The CDR3 DNA follows: TGTGCCAGCAGCCTCGCAGGATTCTACGAGCAGTACTTC. Amino acid sequence: CASSLAGFYEQYF.